This T cell receptor beta chain comes out of a study of blood T cell repertoires in COVID-19. Study as a whole: Collection of acute and convalescent COVID-19 samples took place in the United States, Italy and Spain.

Grouping used clinical history reported by participants in a survey and questionnaire. The CDR3 runs to 15 residues. V lost 2 bases to trimming and J lost 3 bases, with 14 bases between them. Germline values: CDR1 MNHEY, CDR2 SMNVEV (reference sequence). Authors' processing steps: The assay estimated nucleated cells by amplifying reference gene primers. The assay was immunoSEQ multiplex PCR, and TCRdb's table has in-frame clones only and misses some. Clone size and the V and J calls come from that table; the DNA yielded D and trimming. The sample lists some 360,000 clones; 88% were seen once. This receptor was taken from a woman in her thirties who had been exposed to COVID-19. This sequence joins TRBV27 and TRBJ2-7, with a tentative D call TRBD1 (6 bases). Material for sequencing was PBMCs or T cells enriched from blood (not recorded which). CDR3 protein: CASSLLGQGLYEQYF. The DNA for the CDR3 is TGTGCCAGCAGTTTACTCGGGCAGGGGCTCTACGAGCAGTACTTC.